Below, 11 T cell receptor beta chains from the same sample are listed, as sequenced in a study of tumor and adjacent non-tumor tissue in lung cancer. The library came from three nested PCR rounds adapted from ARM-PCR protocols. TCRdb processed the multiplex PCR reads anew with MiXCR; each CDR3 protein has one entry. The sample includes 60,000 to 85,000 distinct CDR3 sequences, around 85% of them seen just once. The template was RNA from unsorted bulk tissue. The sequenced material came from lung tumor tissue. Receptors were obtained from a woman aged 45-65 years with non-small cell lung cancer.

In the case of this clonotype: Because the CDR3 is missing its conserved closing phenylalanine or tryptophan, this is likely a read error. The V gene is TRBV11-2, the J gene TRBJ2-1; 7 nucleotides line up with TRBD2. The CDR3 consists of 12 residues. Germline CDR1 reads SGHAT; CDR2 reads FQNNGV. The CDR3 nucleotides are TGTGCCGGCAGCTTTGGGGGGGACGAGCAGTTCTCC. The encoded protein is CAGSFGGDEQFS.

For this clonotype: The germline gene is not matched at one end of the junction; a read error may be the cause. This sequence joins TRBV10-2 and TRBJ2-5; D tentatively reads TRBD1 or TRBD2 (5 bases each). CDR1 and CDR2 (germline): WSHSY, SAAADI. The CDR3 consists of 11 residues. CDR3 amino acids: CASSQGETQYF. CDR3 nucleotides: TGCGCCAGCAGCCAAGGGGAGACCCAGTATTTC.

As for this clonotype: A junction boundary mismatches the germline segment, possibly from a read error. The chain has TRBV6-1 and TRBJ2-1; no clear D gene. The CDR3 has 12 residues. CDR1 MNHNS and CDR2 SASEGT come from the germline V gene. The DNA for the CDR3 is TGTACCAACAAGGCAGAGTACAATGAGCAGTTTTTC. Protein sequence: CTNKAEYNEQFF.

The chain has TRBV6-5 and TRBJ2-1, with D tentatively TRBD2 (6 bases). The CDR3 length is 16 residues. Trimming stripped 6 bases from V and 5 bases from J, with 20 bases between. The germline V gene has CDR1 MNHEY and CDR2 SVGAGI. CDR3 in DNA: TGTGCCAGCAGGTACGCCCGACTAGTGAATAACAATGAGCAGTTCTTC. Residues: CASRYARLVNNNEQFF.

The count of this clonotype is one. The CDR3 does not end in the conserved phenylalanine or tryptophan, so this is likely a read error. V and J are TRBV20-1 and TRBJ2-3, with 7 nucleotides matching TRBD2. This CDR3 region has 14 residues. Looked up from germline, CDR1 is DFQATT and CDR2 is SNEGSKA (reference sequence). The CDR3 sequence is CGARGAGLTDTQYL. As DNA, the CDR3 is TGCGGTGCTAGGGGAGCGGGACTTACAGATACGCAGTATCTC.

Of note for this clonotype: The CDR3 does not close with the conserved phenylalanine or tryptophan, likely indicating a read error. The DNA is left out, because the CDR3 cannot be placed on it with certainty; the CDR3 is given as TCRdb lists it. The chain recombines TRBV10-2 with TRBJ1-1. The CDR3 totals 12 residues, both ends included. Germline loops: CDR1 WSHSY, CDR2 SAAADI. CDR3 residues: CASRDPNTESFV.

CDR3 sequence (DNA): TGCAGTGCTAGGTCGTGGGCAGTGGATTCACGCTTCCACTTT. This encodes CSARSWAVDSRFHF. The rearrangement uses TRBV20-1 and TRBJ1-6; no clear D gene. V lost 3 bases and J lost 17, with 23 bases in between. CDR1 is DFQATT and CDR2 is SNEGSKA in the germline V gene (reference sequence). The CDR3 has 14 residues.

On this clonotype itself: At one end, the junction sequence differs from germline, possibly due to a read error. CDR3 sequence reads: CNANPSWAYNEQFF. In DNA form, the CDR3 reads TGCAATGCTAATCCTAGTTGGGCCTACAATGAGCAATTCTTC. The V and J genes are TRBV20-1 and TRBJ2-1; no reliable D call. CDR3 size: 14 residues. CDR1 DFQATT and CDR2 SNEGSKA come from the germline V gene (reference sequence).

Comments on this clonotype: An end of the junction differs from the germline gene, which may be a read error. The chain employs TRBV11-1 and TRBJ2-7; the D call may be TRBD1 or TRBD2 (5 bases each). The CDR3 is 15 amino acids. The germline CDR1 and CDR2 sequences are SGHAT and FQDESV (reference sequence). CDR3: CTSGYEIATDNEQYF. The DNA for the CDR3 is TGTACCAGCGGCTACGAAATAGCGACAGACAACGAGCAGTACTTC. The variable domain in full, with the rest retrieved from reference TRBV11-1 and TRBJ2-7, is EAEVAQSPRYKITEKSQAVAFWCDPISGHATLYWYRQILGQGPELLVQFQDESVVDDSQLPKDRFSAERLKGVDSTLKIQPAELGDSAMYLCTSGYEIATDNEQYFGPGTRLTVT.

Of note for this clonotype: Relative to the germline gene, one junction end is altered; a read error may explain this. J is TRBJ2-4 and V is TRBV6-2 or TRBV6-3; D is uncertain. CDR3 length: 13 amino acids. Germline CDR1 is MNHEY and CDR2 is SVGEGT. The DNA of the CDR3 is TGTGCCAGCAATTACTCTAGTCCGAAGATTCAGTACTTC. Its translation: CASNYSSPKIQYF.

This clonotype was detected many times. The chain has TRBV28 and TRBJ2-3, with D possibly matching TRBD2 (6 bases). In germline, CDR1 is MDHEN, CDR2 SYDVKM. This CDR3 comprises 13 residues. Trimming took off 2 bases at V and 6 bases at J, with 9 bases between the two ends. The CDR3 DNA is TGTGCCAGCAGTTTAAGGCTAGCGGATACGCAGTATTTT. It yields the protein CASSLRLADTQYF.